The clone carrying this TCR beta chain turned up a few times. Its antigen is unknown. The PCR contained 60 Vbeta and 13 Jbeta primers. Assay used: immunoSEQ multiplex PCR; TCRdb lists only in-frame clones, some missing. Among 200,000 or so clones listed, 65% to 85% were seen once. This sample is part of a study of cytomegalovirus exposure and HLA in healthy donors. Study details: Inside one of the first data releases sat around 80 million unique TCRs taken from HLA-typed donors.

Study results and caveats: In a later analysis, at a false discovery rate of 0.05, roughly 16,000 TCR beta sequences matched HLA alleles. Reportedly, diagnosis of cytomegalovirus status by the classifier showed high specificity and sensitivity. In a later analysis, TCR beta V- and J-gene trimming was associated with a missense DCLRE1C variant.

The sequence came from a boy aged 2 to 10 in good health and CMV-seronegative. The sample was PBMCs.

The CDR3, as DNA: TGTGCCAGCAGCACAGGCGATCAGCCCCAGCATTTT. Its protein product is CASSTGDQPQHF. V usage is TRBV7-9 and J usage is TRBJ1-5; TRBD1 is a possible D gene (5 bases). The germline gives CDR1 SEHNR, CDR2 FQNEAQ (reference sequence). The V and J ends lost 5 bases and 5 bases respectively, with 7 bases between them. The CDR3 is 12 residues long.